This TCR beta chain was identified during a study of shared clonotypes between healthy human individuals. All donors qualified as healthy HIV-negative adults and had experienced no recent acute infections or vaccinations. The CDR3 extends over 15 amino acids. Germline V gene sequence: CDR1 SGHVS, CDR2 FQNEAQ. V shed 5 bases and J 4 bases; nucleotides not matched to a gene: 7. Only in-frame clones appear in the TCRdb table, and some are missing; sequencing was by immunoSEQ multiplex PCR. The sample yields about 2.3 million clones, approximately 90% seen once. This clonotype was sampled from a man aged 18 to 29 in good health. Some clones in this sample may be carry-over from other donors' samples. The chain carries TRBV7-8 and TRBJ2-3; 9 bases are a match to TRBD1. The sequencing input was naive CD4+ T cells from PBMCs. Subset indicated: CD45RA+ positively selected. CDR3 sequence (DNA): TGTGCCAGCAGCCCGAGGACAGGGGTGGCAGATACGCAGTATTTT. Encoded protein: CASSPRTGVADTQYF.